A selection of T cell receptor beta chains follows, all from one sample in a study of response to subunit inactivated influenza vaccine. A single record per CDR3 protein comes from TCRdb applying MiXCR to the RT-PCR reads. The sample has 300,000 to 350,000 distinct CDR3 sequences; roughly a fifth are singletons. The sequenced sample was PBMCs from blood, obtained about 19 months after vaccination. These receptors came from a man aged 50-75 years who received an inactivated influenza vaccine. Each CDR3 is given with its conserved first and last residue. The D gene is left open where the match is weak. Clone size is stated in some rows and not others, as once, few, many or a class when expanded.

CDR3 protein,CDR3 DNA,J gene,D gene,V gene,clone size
CASSRAGGEQFF,TGTGCCAGTAGTAGAGCAGGCGGGGAGCAGTTCTTC,TRBJ2-1,NA,TRBV19,NA
CSARDQAQDTQYF,TGCAGTGCTAGAGATCAGGCCCAGGATACGCAGTATTTT,TRBJ2-3,NA,TRBV20-1,NA
CAWSVWAVRGYTF,TGTGCCTGGAGTGTATGGGCCGTACGGGGCTACACCTTC,TRBJ1-2,NA,TRBV30,NA
CASSYSGKLNSPLHF,TGTGCCAGCAGTTACTCCGGGAAACTCAATTCACCCCTCCACTTT,TRBJ1-6,NA,TRBV6-5,few
CASSPRDRMTTNEKLFF,TGTGCCAGCAGTCCCCGGGACAGGATGACAACTAATGAAAAACTGTTTTTT,TRBJ1-4,NA,TRBV3-2,NA
CASSQAGADSYEQYF,TGTGCCAGCAGCCAAGCAGGGGCCGACTCCTACGAGCAGTACTTC,TRBJ2-7,NA,TRBV14,NA
CASSLLTGIPEAFF,TGTGCCAGCAGCTTACTGACAGGGATCCCTGAAGCTTTCTTT,TRBJ1-1,TRBD1,TRBV5-8,few
CASSVSGSSTGELFF,TGTGCCAGCAGCGTTAGCGGGAGTAGCACCGGGGAGCTGTTTTTT,TRBJ2-2,TRBD2,TRBV9,NA
CASSLGQGEKLFF,TGTGCCAGCAGCTTGGGGCAGGGTGAAAAACTGTTTTTT,TRBJ1-4,NA,TRBV7-2,few
CASSFAGGYEQFF,TGTGCCAGCAGCTTCGCGGGGGGATATGAGCAGTTCTTC,TRBJ2-1,TRBD2,TRBV7-2,few
CASSPHTGEGETQYF,TGTGCCAGCAGCCCCCACACAGGGGAGGGAGAGACCCAGTACTTC,TRBJ2-5,NA,TRBV13,NA
CSVGFRGQGSRETQYF,TGCAGCGTTGGCTTTAGGGGACAGGGGTCGCGGGAGACCCAGTACTTC,TRBJ2-5,TRBD1,TRBV29-1,few
CASAERLYGYTF,TGTGCCAGCGCTGAAAGGCTCTATGGCTACACCTTC,TRBJ1-2,NA,TRBV6-2/TRBV6-3,many
CASTLSGVRMNTEAFF,TGTGCCAGCACCCTGTCAGGGGTACGAATGAACACTGAAGCTTTCTTT,TRBJ1-1,NA,TRBV11-2,few
CSAKHLDLFYGYTF,TGCAGTGCTAAACACCTGGACCTTTTCTATGGCTACACCTTC,TRBJ1-2,NA,TRBV20-1,few
CASSLGSAEAFF,TGTGCCAGCAGCTTGGGGTCCGCTGAAGCTTTCTTT,TRBJ1-1,NA,TRBV11-2,few
CASSLRQVAYEQYF,TGTGCCAGCAGTCTGAGACAGGTAGCCTACGAGCAGTACTTC,TRBJ2-7,NA,TRBV28,NA
CASSYYRDRAEQYF,TGTGCCAGCAGTTACTACCGGGACAGGGCGGAACAGTACTTC,TRBJ2-7,TRBD1,TRBV6-5,NA
CASSLGSHTDTQYF,TGCGCCAGCAGCTTGGGCAGTCACACAGATACGCAGTATTTT,TRBJ2-3,NA,TRBV5-1,few
CASSYLAGADTQYF,TGTGCCAGCAGTTATCTAGCGGGAGCAGATACGCAGTATTTT,TRBJ2-3,TRBD2,TRBV6-5,few
CASSLRQPEETQYF,TGTGCCAGCAGCCTAAGACAGCCTGAAGAGACCCAGTACTTC,TRBJ2-5,NA,TRBV3-1,NA
CASSQRDRTNYGYTF,TGTGCCAGCAGCCAAAGGGACAGAACTAACTATGGCTACACCTTC,TRBJ1-2,TRBD1,TRBV7-8,NA
CASSLDLGSSYNEQFF,TGCGCCAGCAGCTTGGATTTAGGGAGCTCCTACAATGAGCAGTTCTTC,TRBJ2-1,NA,TRBV5-1,few
CAISGQAEGTQYF,TGTGCCATCAGTGGACAGGCCGAAGGGACCCAGTACTTC,TRBJ2-5,NA,TRBV10-3,NA
CASSLTGGYSNQPQHF,TGTGCCAGCAGCCTGACAGGGGGTTATAGCAATCAGCCCCAGCATTTT,TRBJ1-5,TRBD1,TRBV5-5,few
CASSQAGNEKLFF,TGTGCCAGCAGTCAGGCTGGTAATGAAAAACTGTTTTTT,TRBJ1-4,NA,TRBV28,once
CASSLRTVSHGNYAGELFF,TGTGCCAGCAGCCTAAGGACAGTCTCACACGGCAATTACGCCGGGGAGCTGTTTTTT,TRBJ2-2,NA,TRBV4-2,few
CASSQDLGYQVYEQYF,TGTGCCAGCAGCCAAGATTTAGGCTATCAGGTCTACGAGCAGTACTTC,TRBJ2-7,NA,TRBV3-1,NA
CASSLAPLGTGELFF,TGTGCCAGCAGCTTAGCTCCCCTGGGCACCGGGGAGCTGTTTTTT,TRBJ2-2,NA,TRBV7-6,NA
CASSLRTSGRANEQYF,TGTGCCAGCAGTCTCCGGACTAGCGGGAGGGCTAACGAGCAGTACTTC,TRBJ2-7,TRBD2,TRBV6-2/TRBV6-3,NA
CASSRDRGGQFF,TGTGCCAGCAGCCGCGACAGGGGAGGGCAGTTCTTC,TRBJ2-1,TRBD1,TRBV7-2,NA
CSAQGRNTEAFF,TGCAGTGCGCAGGGTCGGAACACTGAAGCTTTCTTT,TRBJ1-1,NA,TRBV20-1,many
CASRRTETGNTIYF,TGTGCCAGCAGGAGGACAGAAACTGGAAACACCATATATTTT,TRBJ1-3,NA,TRBV12-3/TRBV12-4,few
CSARDWTGEKLFF,TGCAGTGCTAGAGATTGGACTGGGGAAAAACTGTTTTTT,TRBJ1-4,NA,TRBV20-1,few
CASSADRVDGYTF,TGTGCCAGCAGTGCAGACAGGGTAGATGGCTACACCTTC,TRBJ1-2,TRBD1,TRBV2,NA
CASSIGGGYNNEQFF,TGTGCCAGTAGTATCGGTGGGGGTTACAACAATGAGCAGTTCTTC,TRBJ2-1,NA,TRBV19,NA
CSVVGGPTEAFF,TGCAGCGTTGTTGGGGGGCCCACTGAAGCTTTCTTT,TRBJ1-1,NA,TRBV29-1,many
CASSSTPGAGPRPLHF,TGTGCCAGCAGTTCTACCCCCGGGGCAGGACCTAGGCCCCTCCACTTT,TRBJ1-6,NA,TRBV28,many
CASSSHRDRENTGELFF,TGTGCCAGCAGCTCCCACCGGGACAGGGAGAACACCGGGGAGCTGTTTTTT,TRBJ2-2,TRBD1,TRBV7-6,few
CASSQRRIASTGELFF,TGTGCCAGCAGCCAAAGACGGATAGCGTCCACCGGGGAGCTGTTTTTT,TRBJ2-2,NA,TRBV14,NA
CASSQEHASTNTGELFF,TGCGCCAGCAGCCAAGAACATGCCAGTACGAACACCGGGGAGCTGTTTTTT,TRBJ2-2,NA,TRBV4-1,NA
CASSVGTDAQYF,TGTGCCAGCAGCGTAGGAACAGATGCGCAGTATTTT,TRBJ2-3,NA,TRBV9,NA
CASSQSFTEAFF,TGTGCCAGCAGCCAATCATTCACTGAAGCTTTCTTT,TRBJ1-1,NA,TRBV16,few
CASSPFGGGYNSPLHF,TGTGCCAGCTCACCTTTTGGCGGGGGATATAATTCACCCCTCCACTTT,TRBJ1-6,NA,TRBV18,NA
CATSRGLLGGSTNEQFF,TGTGCCACCAGCAGAGGCTTATTAGGGGGTAGTACCAATGAGCAGTTCTTC,TRBJ2-1,NA,TRBV15,few